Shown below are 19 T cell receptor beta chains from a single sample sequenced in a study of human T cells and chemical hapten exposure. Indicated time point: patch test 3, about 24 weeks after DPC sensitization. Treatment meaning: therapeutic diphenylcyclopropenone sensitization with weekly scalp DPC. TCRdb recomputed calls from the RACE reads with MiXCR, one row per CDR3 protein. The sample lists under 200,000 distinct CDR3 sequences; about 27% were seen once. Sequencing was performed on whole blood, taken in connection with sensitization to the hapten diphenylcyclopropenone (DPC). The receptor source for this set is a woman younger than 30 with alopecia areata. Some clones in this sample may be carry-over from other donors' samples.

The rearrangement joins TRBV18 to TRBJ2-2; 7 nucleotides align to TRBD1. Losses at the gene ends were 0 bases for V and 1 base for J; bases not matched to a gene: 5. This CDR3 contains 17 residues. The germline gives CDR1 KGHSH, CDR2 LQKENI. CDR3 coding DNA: TGTGCCAGCTCACCACCCCGGGACAGAATGAACACCGGGGAGCTGTTTTTT. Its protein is CASSPPRDRMNTGELFF.

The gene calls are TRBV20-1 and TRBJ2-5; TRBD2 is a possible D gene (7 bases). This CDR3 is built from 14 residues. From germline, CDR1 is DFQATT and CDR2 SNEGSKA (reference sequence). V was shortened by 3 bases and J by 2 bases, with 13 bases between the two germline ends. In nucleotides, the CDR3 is TGCAGTGCTAGGTGGCGGGGGCTGCAAGAGACCCAGTACTTC. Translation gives CSARWRGLQETQYF.

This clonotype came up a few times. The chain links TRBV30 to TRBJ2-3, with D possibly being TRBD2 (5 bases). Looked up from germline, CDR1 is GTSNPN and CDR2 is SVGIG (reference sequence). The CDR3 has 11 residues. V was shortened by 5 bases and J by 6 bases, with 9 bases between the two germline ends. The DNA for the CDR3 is TGTGCCTGGGAGATAGCGGATACGCAGTATTTT. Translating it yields CAWEIADTQYF.

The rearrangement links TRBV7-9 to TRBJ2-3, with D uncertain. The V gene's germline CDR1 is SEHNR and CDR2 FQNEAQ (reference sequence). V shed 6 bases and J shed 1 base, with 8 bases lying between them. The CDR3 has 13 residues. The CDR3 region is CASSHGGTDTQYF. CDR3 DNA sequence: TGTGCCAGCAGTCATGGGGGCACAGATACGCAGTATTTT.

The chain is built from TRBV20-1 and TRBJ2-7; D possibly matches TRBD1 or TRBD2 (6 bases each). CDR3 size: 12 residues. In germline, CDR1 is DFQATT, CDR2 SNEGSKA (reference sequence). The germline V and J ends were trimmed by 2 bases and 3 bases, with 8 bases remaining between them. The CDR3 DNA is TGCAGTGCTAGAAGGGGGGACTACGAGCAGTACTTC. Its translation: CSARRGDYEQYF.

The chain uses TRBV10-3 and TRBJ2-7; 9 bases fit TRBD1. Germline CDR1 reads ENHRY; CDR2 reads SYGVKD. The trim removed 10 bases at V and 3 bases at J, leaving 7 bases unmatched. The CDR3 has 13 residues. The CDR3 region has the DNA TGTGCCACTGGGGGACAGGGAGGCTACGAGCAGTACTTC. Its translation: CATGGQGGYEQYF.

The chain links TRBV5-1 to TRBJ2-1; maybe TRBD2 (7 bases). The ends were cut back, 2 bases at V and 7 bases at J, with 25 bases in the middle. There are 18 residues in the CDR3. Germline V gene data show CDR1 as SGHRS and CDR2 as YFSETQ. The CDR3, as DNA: TGCGCCAGCAGCTTCAACCCACAGGGAGGGTTGGATCAAAATGAGCAGTTCTTC. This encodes CASSFNPQGGLDQNEQFF.

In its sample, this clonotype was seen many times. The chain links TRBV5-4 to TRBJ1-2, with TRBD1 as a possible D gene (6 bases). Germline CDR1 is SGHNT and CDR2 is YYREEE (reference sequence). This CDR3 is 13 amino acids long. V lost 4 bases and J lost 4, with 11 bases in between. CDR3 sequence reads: CASSLGQIYGYTF. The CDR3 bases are TGTGCCAGCAGCCTAGGACAGATCTATGGCTACACCTTC.

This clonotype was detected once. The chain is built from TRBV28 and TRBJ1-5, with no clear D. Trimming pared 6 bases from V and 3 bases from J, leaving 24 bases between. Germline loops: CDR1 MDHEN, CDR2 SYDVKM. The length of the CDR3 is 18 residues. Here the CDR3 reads CASSFIFRASGFNQPQHF. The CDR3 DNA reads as TGTGCCAGCAGCTTTATATTCCGGGCTTCGGGATTCAATCAGCCCCAGCATTTT.

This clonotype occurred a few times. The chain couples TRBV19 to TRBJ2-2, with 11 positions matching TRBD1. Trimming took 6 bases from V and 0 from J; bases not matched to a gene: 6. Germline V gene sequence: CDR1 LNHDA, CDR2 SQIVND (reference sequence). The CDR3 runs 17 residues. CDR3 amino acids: CASRRTGGVSNTGELFF. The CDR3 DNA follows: TGTGCCAGTAGGCGGACAGGGGGCGTCTCGAACACCGGGGAGCTGTTTTTT.

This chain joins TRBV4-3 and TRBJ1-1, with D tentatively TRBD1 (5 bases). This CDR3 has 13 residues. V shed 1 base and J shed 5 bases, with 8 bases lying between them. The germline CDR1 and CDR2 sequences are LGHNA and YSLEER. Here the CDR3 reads CASSQAGFTEAFF. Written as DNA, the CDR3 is TGCGCCAGCAGCCAAGCAGGGTTTACTGAAGCTTTCTTT.

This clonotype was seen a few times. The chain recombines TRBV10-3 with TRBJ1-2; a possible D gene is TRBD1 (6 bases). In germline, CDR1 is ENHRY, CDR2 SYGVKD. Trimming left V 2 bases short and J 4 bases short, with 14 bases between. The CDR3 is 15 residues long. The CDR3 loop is CAISEAQGIGYGYTF. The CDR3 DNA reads TGTGCCATCAGTGAGGCTCAGGGGATTGGCTATGGCTACACCTTC.

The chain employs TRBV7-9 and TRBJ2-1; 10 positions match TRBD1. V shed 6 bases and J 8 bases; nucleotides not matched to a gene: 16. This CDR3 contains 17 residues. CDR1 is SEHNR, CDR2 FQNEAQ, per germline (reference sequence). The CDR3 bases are TGTGCCAGCAGTTCCCACCGGGACAGGGGCCCTAGGGATGAGCAGTTCTTC. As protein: CASSSHRDRGPRDEQFF.

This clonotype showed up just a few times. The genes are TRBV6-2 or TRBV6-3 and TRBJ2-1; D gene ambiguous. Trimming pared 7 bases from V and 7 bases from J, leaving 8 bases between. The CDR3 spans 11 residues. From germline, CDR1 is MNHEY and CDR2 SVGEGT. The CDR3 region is CASTGRNEQFF. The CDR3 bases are TGTGCCAGCACTGGCAGGAATGAGCAGTTCTTC.

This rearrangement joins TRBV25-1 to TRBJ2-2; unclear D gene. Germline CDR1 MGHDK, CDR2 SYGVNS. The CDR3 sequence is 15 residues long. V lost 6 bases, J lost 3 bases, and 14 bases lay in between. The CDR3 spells CASRANGVDTGELFF. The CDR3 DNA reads TGTGCCAGCAGGGCTAACGGAGTTGACACCGGGGAGCTGTTTTTT.

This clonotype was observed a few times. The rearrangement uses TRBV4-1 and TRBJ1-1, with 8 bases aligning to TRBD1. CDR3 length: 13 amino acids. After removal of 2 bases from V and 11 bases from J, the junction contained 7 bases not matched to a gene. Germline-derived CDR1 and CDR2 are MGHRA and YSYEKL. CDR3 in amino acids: CASSQHTGGMAFF. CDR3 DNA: TGCGCCAGCAGCCAACACACAGGGGGTATGGCTTTCTTT.

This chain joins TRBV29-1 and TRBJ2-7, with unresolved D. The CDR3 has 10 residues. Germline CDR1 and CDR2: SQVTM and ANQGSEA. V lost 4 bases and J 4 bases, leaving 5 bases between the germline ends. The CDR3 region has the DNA TGCAGCGTTGGGGGTTACGAGCAGTACTTC. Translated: CSVGGYEQYF.

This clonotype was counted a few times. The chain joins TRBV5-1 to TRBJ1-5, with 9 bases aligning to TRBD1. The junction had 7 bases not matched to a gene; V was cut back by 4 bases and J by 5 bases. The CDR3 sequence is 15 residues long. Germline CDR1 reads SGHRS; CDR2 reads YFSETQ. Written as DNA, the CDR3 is TGCGCCAGCAGCCAACAGGGGGCTAGGGATCAGCCCCAGCATTTT. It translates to CASSQQGARDQPQHF.

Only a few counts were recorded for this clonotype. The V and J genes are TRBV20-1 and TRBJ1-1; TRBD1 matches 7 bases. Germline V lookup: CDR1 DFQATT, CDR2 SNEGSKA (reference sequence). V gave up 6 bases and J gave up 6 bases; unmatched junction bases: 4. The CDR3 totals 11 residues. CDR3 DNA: TGCAGTGCAACCACAGGGGCTGAAGCTTTCTTT. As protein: CSATTGAEAFF.